The rows below give T cell receptor beta chains drawn from one sample of a study of blood T cell repertoires in COVID-19. The method was immunoSEQ multiplex PCR; TCRdb's version includes in-frame clones alone and lacks a portion of them. Among 250,000 to 300,000 clones listed, around nine tenths were seen once. The source material was PBMCs or T cells enriched from blood (not recorded which). These receptors came from a woman aged 35 to 49 who had recovered from COVID-19. CDR3s include the opening cysteine and the closing phenylalanine or tryptophan. The D gene is left open where the match is weak. Clone size, where shown, is once, few, many, or a class for clones that have expanded.

cdr3_aa: CASSVTGGPELYEQYF
cdr3_nt: TGTGCCAGCAGCGTAACGGGAGGGCCTGAACTCTACGAGCAGTACTTC
v_call: TRBV9
clone_size: .
d_call: TRBD2
j_call: TRBJ2-7

cdr3_aa: CASTWGGLQETQYF
cdr3_nt: TGCGCCAGCACGTGGGGGGGACTCCAAGAGACCCAGTACTTC
v_call: TRBV5-1
clone_size: .
d_call: TRBD2
j_call: TRBJ2-5

cdr3_aa: CASSEAFWTDYGYTF
cdr3_nt: TGTGCCAGCAGTGAAGCGTTTTGGACAGACTATGGCTACACCTTC
v_call: TRBV6-1
clone_size: .
d_call: .
j_call: TRBJ1-2

cdr3_aa: CSATGGYEQYF
cdr3_nt: TGCAGTGCTACAGGGGGCTACGAGCAGTACTTC
v_call: TRBV20-1
clone_size: .
d_call: TRBD1
j_call: TRBJ2-7

cdr3_aa: CASSSGLNPNEQFF
cdr3_nt: TGTGCCAGCAGCTCCGGACTCAATCCCAATGAGCAGTTCTTC
v_call: TRBV6-2/TRBV6-3
clone_size: .
d_call: .
j_call: TRBJ2-1

cdr3_aa: CAWSGKSNQPQHF
cdr3_nt: TGTGCCTGGTCAGGGAAGTCCAATCAGCCCCAGCATTTT
v_call: TRBV30
clone_size: .
d_call: .
j_call: TRBJ1-5

cdr3_aa: CASSLIGSGRNNEQFF
cdr3_nt: TGTGCCAGCAGCTTAATCGGTAGCGGGCGAAACAATGAGCAGTTCTTC
v_call: TRBV7-2
clone_size: .
d_call: TRBD2
j_call: TRBJ2-1

cdr3_aa: CASSLGGGTWANVLTF
cdr3_nt: TGTGCCAGCAGCTTAGGCGGGGGAACTTGGGCCAACGTCCTGACTTTC
v_call: TRBV7-9
clone_size: .
d_call: TRBD2
j_call: TRBJ2-6

cdr3_aa: CASSPQDGRGNYGYTF
cdr3_nt: TGCGCCAGCAGCCCTCAGGACGGACGAGGGAACTATGGCTACACCTTC
v_call: TRBV5-1
clone_size: .
d_call: .
j_call: TRBJ1-2

cdr3_aa: CASSPSSREQFF
cdr3_nt: TGTGCCAGCTCACCTAGTTCTAGGGAGCAGTTCTTC
v_call: TRBV18
clone_size: .
d_call: .
j_call: TRBJ2-1

cdr3_aa: CASSLGLDSPLHF
cdr3_nt: TGTGCCAGCAGCTTGGGCTTAGACTCACCCCTCCACTTT
v_call: TRBV7-3
clone_size: .
d_call: .
j_call: TRBJ1-6

cdr3_aa: CASRGGGGYSGNTIYF
cdr3_nt: TGTGCCAGCAGAGGGGGGGGTGGCTACTCTGGAAACACCATATATTTT
v_call: TRBV7-2
clone_size: once
d_call: .
j_call: TRBJ1-3

cdr3_aa: CASSQRGEQYF
cdr3_nt: TGTGCCAGCAGCCAAAGGGGCGAGCAGTACTTC
v_call: TRBV14
clone_size: .
d_call: .
j_call: TRBJ2-7

cdr3_aa: CASSFLDRRDEQYF
cdr3_nt: TGTGCCAGCAGCTTTCTCGACAGGAGAGACGAGCAGTACTTC
v_call: TRBV7-9
clone_size: .
d_call: .
j_call: TRBJ2-7

cdr3_aa: CASSLGTATDTQYF
cdr3_nt: TGTGCCAGCAGCCTCGGGACAGCCACAGATACGCAGTATTTT
v_call: TRBV27
clone_size: .
d_call: TRBD1
j_call: TRBJ2-3

cdr3_aa: CASSQRTSGGPTYNEQFF
cdr3_nt: TGCGCCAGCAGCCAAAGGACTAGCGGGGGGCCTACCTACAATGAGCAGTTCTTC
v_call: TRBV5-1
clone_size: .
d_call: TRBD2
j_call: TRBJ2-1

cdr3_aa: CASRGTRGTYYTEAFF
cdr3_nt: TGTGCCAGTCGGGGAACCCGCGGGACGTACTACACTGAAGCTTTCTTT
v_call: TRBV19
clone_size: .
d_call: .
j_call: TRBJ1-1

cdr3_aa: CASSERTSGGASYKDTQYF
cdr3_nt: TGCGCCAGCAGTGAGAGGACTAGCGGGGGGGCGTCGTATAAAGATACGCAGTATTTT
v_call: TRBV10-1
clone_size: .
d_call: TRBD2
j_call: TRBJ2-3

cdr3_aa: CASSPPRSSGANVLTF
cdr3_nt: TGTGCCAGCTCACCACCGCGGAGCTCTGGGGCCAACGTCCTGACTTTC
v_call: TRBV18
clone_size: few
d_call: .
j_call: TRBJ2-6

cdr3_aa: CASSRQPIYGYTF
cdr3_nt: TGTGCCAGCAGCCGACAGCCGATCTATGGCTACACCTTC
v_call: TRBV27
clone_size: .
d_call: .
j_call: TRBJ1-2

cdr3_aa: CASSQDLGLAGEGEQFF
cdr3_nt: TGTGCCAGCAGCCAAGATTTGGGACTAGCGGGAGAAGGGGAGCAGTTCTTC
v_call: TRBV3-1/TRBV3-2
clone_size: once
d_call: TRBD2
j_call: TRBJ2-1

cdr3_aa: CASSLLTGYEQYF
cdr3_nt: TGCGCCAGCAGCTTGCTCACAGGCTACGAGCAGTACTTC
v_call: TRBV5-1
clone_size: .
d_call: .
j_call: TRBJ2-7

cdr3_aa: CASSRMTGGRDGYTF
cdr3_nt: TGCGCCAGCAGCCGAATGACAGGGGGACGGGATGGCTACACCTTC
v_call: TRBV5-1
clone_size: .
d_call: TRBD1
j_call: TRBJ1-2